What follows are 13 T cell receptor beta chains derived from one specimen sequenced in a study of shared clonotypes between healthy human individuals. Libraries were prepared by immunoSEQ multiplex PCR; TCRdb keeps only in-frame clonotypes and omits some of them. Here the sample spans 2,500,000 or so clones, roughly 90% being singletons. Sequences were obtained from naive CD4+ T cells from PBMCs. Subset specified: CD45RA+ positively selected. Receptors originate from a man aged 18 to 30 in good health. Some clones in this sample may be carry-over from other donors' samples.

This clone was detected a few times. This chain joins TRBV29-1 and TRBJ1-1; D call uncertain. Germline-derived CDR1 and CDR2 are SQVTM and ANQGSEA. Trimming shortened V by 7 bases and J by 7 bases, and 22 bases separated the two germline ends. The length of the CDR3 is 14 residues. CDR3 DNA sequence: TGCAGCGCGACACCCCGCCTAGCACCTCTTGAAGCTTTCTTT. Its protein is CSATPRLAPLEAFF.

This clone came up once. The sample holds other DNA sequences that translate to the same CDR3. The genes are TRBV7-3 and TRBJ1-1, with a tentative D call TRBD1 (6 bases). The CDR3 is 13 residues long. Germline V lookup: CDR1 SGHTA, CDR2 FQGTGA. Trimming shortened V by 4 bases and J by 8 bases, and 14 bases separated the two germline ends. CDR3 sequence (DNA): TGTGCCAGCAGCTCTCAAACCGGGACAGAAGCTTTCTTT. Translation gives CASSSQTGTEAFF.

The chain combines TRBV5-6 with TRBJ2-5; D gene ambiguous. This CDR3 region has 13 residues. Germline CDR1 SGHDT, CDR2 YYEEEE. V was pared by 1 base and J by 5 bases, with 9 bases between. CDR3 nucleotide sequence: TGTGCCAGCAGCTTGAGTCGGGTCGAGACCCAGTACTTC. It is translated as CASSLSRVETQYF. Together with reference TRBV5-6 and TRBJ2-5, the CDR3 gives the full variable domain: DAGVTQSPTHLIKTRGQQVTLRCSPKSGHDTVSWYQQALGQGPQFIFQYYEEEERQRGNFPDRFSGHQFPNYSSELNVNALLLGDSALYLCASSLSRVETQYFGPGTRLLVL.

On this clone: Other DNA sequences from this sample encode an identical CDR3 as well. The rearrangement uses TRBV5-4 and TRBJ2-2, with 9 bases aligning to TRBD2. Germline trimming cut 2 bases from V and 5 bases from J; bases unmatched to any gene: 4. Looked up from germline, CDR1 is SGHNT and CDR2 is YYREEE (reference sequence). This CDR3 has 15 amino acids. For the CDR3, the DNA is TGTGCCAGCAGCTTAGGGACTAGCCGTACCGGGGAGCTGTTTTTT. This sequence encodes CASSLGTSRTGELFF. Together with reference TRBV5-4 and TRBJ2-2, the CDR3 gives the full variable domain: ETGVTQSPTHLIKTRGQQVTLRCSSQSGHNTVSWYQQALGQGPQFIFQYYREEENGRGNFPPRFSGLQFPNYSSELNVNALELDDSALYLCASSLGTSRTGELFFGEGSRLTVL.

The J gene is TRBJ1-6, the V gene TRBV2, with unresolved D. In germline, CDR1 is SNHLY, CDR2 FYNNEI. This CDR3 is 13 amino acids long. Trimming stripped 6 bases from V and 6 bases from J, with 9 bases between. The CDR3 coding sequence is TGTGCCAGCAGGGAGACCCCTAATTCACCCCTCCACTTT. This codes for CASRETPNSPLHF.

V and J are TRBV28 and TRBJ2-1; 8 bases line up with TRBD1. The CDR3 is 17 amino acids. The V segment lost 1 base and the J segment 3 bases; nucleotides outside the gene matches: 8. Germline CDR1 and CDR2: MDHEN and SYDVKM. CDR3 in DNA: TGTGCCAGCAGTTTATTGACCGGGACAGGCCACTACAATGAGCAGTTCTTC. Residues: CASSLLTGTGHYNEQFF. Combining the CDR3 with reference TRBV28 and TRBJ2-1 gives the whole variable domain DVKVTQSSRYLVKRTGEKVFLECVQDMDHENMFWYRQDPGLGLRLIYFSYDVKMKEKGDIPEGYSVSREKKERFSLILESASTNQTSMYLCASSLLTGTGHYNEQFFGPGTRLTVL.

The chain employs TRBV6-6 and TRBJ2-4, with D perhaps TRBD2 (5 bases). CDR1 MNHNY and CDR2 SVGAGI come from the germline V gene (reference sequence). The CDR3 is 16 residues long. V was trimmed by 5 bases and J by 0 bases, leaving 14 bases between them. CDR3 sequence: CASSGVEELAKNIQYF. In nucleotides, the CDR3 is TGTGCCAGCAGTGGCGTGGAGGAACTAGCCAAAAACATTCAGTACTTC.

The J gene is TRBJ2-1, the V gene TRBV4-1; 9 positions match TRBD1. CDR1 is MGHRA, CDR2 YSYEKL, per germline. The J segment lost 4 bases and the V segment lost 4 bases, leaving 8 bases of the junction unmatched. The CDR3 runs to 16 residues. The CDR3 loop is CASSPTGQGGYNEQFF. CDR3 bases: TGCGCCAGCAGCCCTACGGGACAGGGAGGGTACAATGAGCAGTTCTTC.

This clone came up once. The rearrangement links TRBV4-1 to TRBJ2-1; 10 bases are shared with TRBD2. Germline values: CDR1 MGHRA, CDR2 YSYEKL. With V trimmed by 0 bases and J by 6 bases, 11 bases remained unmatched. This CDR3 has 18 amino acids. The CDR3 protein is CASSQDPRLAGAFNEQFF. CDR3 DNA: TGCGCCAGCAGCCAAGATCCCCGGCTAGCGGGAGCCTTCAATGAGCAGTTCTTC.

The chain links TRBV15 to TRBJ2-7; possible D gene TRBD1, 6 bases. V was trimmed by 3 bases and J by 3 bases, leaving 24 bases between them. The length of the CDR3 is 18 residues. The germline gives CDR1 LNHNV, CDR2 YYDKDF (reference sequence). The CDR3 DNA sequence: TGTGCCACCAGCAGGGGCCCCCCTTCTGACAGGCATGACTACGAGCAGTACTTC. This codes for CATSRGPPSDRHDYEQYF.

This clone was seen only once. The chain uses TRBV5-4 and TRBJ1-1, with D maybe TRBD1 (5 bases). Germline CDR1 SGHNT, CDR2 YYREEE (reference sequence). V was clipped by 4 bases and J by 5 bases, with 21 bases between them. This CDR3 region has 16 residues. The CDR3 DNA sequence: TGTGCCAGCAGCCCCGGGACTAAAAAGCAGGAGACTGAAGCTTTCTTT. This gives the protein CASSPGTKKQETEAFF. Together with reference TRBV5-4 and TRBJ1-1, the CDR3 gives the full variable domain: ETGVTQSPTHLIKTRGQQVTLRCSSQSGHNTVSWYQQALGQGPQFIFQYYREEENGRGNFPPRFSGLQFPNYSSELNVNALELDDSALYLCASSPGTKKQETEAFFGQGTRLTVV.

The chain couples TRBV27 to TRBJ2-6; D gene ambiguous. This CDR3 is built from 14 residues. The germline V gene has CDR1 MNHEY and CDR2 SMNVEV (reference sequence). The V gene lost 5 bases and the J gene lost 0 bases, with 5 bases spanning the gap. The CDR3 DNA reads TGTGCCAGCAGTCCTCGCTCTGGGGCCAACGTCCTGACTTTC. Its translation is CASSPRSGANVLTF.

The CDR3 DNA sequence: TGTGCCAGCAGCCCCAGGAGGGGTGGGGAGACCCAGTACTTC. It codes for CASSPRRGGETQYF. The chain uses TRBV2 and TRBJ2-5; tentatively, D is TRBD2 (6 bases). Germline loops: CDR1 SNHLY, CDR2 FYNNEI. Trimming cost V 6 bases and J 5 bases, with 16 bases left between them. This CDR3 is 14 amino acids long.